This TCR beta chain is from a study of blood T cell repertoires in COVID-19. The CDR3 sequence is 14 residues long. Unmatched junction bases numbered 4, after V lost 2 bases and J lost 4 bases. Germline lookup yields CDR1 SEHNR and CDR2 FQNEAQ (reference sequence). Profiling relied on immunoSEQ multiplex PCR, and the TCRdb table lists in-frame clones only, not all of them. Of 300,000 to 450,000 clones listed, around 87% are singletons. Sequencing used PBMCs or T cells enriched from blood (not recorded which). The sequence came from a man aged 25 to 45 who had recovered from COVID-19. The chain combines TRBV7-9 with TRBJ1-2, with 7 bases aligning to TRBD1. The CDR3 coding sequence is TGTGCCAGCAGCTTATCGACAGGGAGCTATGGCTACACCTTC. Translating gives CASSLSTGSYGYTF.